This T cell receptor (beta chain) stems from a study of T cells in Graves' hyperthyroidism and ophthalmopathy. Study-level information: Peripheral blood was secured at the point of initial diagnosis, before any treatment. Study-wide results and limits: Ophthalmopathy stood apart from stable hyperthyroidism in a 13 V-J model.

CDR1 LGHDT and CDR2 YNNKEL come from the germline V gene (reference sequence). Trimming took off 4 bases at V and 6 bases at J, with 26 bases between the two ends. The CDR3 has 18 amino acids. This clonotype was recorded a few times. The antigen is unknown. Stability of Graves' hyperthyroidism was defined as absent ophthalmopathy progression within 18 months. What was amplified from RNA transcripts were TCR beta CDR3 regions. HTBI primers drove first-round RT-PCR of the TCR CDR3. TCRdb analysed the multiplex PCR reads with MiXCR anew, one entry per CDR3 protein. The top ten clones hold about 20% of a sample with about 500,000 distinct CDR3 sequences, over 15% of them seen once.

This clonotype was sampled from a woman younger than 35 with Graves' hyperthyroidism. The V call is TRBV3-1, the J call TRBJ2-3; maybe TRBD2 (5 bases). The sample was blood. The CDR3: CASSRDLLEDPIGDTQYF. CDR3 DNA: TGTGCCAGCAGCCGCGACCTCCTGGAGGATCCCATCGGGGATACGCAGTATTTT.